One sample yielded the 24 T cell receptor beta chains listed below, sequenced in a study of T cells in Graves' hyperthyroidism and ophthalmopathy. Regions amplified from RNA transcripts were the TCR beta CDR3 regions. First-round RT-PCR with HTBI primers amplified the TCR CDR3 region. Using its own MiXCR run on the multiplex PCR reads, TCRdb lists one record per CDR3 protein. The sample includes over 45,000 distinct CDR3 sequences, roughly 50% seen only once; the top ten take about 9.8%. The specimen sequenced was blood. These receptor sequences come from a woman aged 50 to 65 with Graves' ophthalmopathy.

The gene calls are TRBV25-1 and TRBJ2-7; maybe TRBD2 (5 bases). Germline V gives CDR1 MGHDK, CDR2 SYGVNS. The CDR3 has 10 amino acids. The V and J ends lost 8 bases and 3 bases respectively, with 5 bases between them. The CDR3 bases are TGTGCCAGCGGGAGCTACGAGCAGTACTTC. Translated: CASGSYEQYF.

The chain links TRBV11-2 to TRBJ1-5, with a tentative D call TRBD1 (6 bases). The germline CDR1 and CDR2 sequences are SGHAT and FQNNGV. Trimming removed 3 bases from V and 0 bases from J, with 15 bases in between. The CDR3 extends over 17 amino acids. The CDR3 bases are TGTGCCAGCAGCTTCACGAGGGACACTACTAGCAATCAGCCCCAGCATTTT. Translation gives CASSFTRDTTSNQPQHF. Combining the CDR3 with reference TRBV11-2 and TRBJ1-5 gives the whole variable domain EAGVAQSPRYKIIEKRQSVAFWCNPISGHATLYWYQQILGQGPKLLIQFQNNGVVDDSQLPKDRFSAERLKGVDSTLKIQPAKLEDSAVYLCASSFTRDTTSNQPQHFGDGTRLSIL.

Concerning this clonotype itself: No conserved phenylalanine or tryptophan ends this CDR3, so it is likely a read error. The gene calls are TRBV9 and TRBJ2-3; weak D call: TRBD2 (7 bases). Germline CDR1 is SGDLS and CDR2 is YYNGEE. The CDR3 totals 16 residues. V was shortened by 3 bases and J by 5 bases, with 19 bases between the two germline ends. The CDR3, as DNA: TGTGCCAGCAGCGGAGAGTCTAGGGGGGGACAAGATACGCAGTATTGT. Its protein product is CASSGESRGGQDTQYC.

This clonotype was recorded many times. The chain employs TRBV25-1 and TRBJ2-5; D may be TRBD1 (6 bases). V was trimmed by 6 bases and J by 7 bases, leaving 18 bases between them. The length of the CDR3 is 14 residues. Germline assignment: CDR1 MGHDK and CDR2 SYGVNS. Written as DNA, the CDR3 is TGTGCCAGCAGGAGGGACACCAGGGGCGGGACCCAGTACTTC. Its translation is CASRRDTRGGTQYF.

This clonotype was seen ten or more times. The chain recombines TRBV20-1 with TRBJ2-1; no clear D gene. The germline V gene encodes CDR1 DFQATT and CDR2 SNEGSKA (reference sequence). The CDR3 has 11 amino acids. The V gene lost 3 bases and the J gene lost 9 bases, with 9 bases spanning the gap. The CDR3 DNA follows: TGCAGTGCTAGCCGAACAATTGAGCAGTTCTTC. Amino acids: CSASRTIEQFF.

This clonotype was recorded a few times. The gene calls are TRBV10-3 and TRBJ2-1, with a weak D call TRBD2 (5 bases). V lost 2 bases, J lost 4 bases, and 12 bases lay in between. Germline V CDR1 and CDR2: ENHRY, SYGVKD. CDR3 length: 15 residues. The DNA of the CDR3 is TGTGCCATCAGTGAGGACTTAGGACTGTACAATGAGCAGTTCTTC. It is translated as CAISEDLGLYNEQFF.

As concerns this clonotype: At one end, the junction sequence differs from germline, possibly due to a read error. As DNA, the CDR3 is TGTGCCAGCAGCCAACGGGGGGGAGTAGCCGGGGAGCTGTTTTTC. This codes for CASSQRGGVAGELFF. This chain uses TRBV7-3 with TRBJ2-2; 8 nucleotides agree with TRBD2. The CDR3 spans 15 residues. CDR1 SGHTA and CDR2 FQGTGA come from the germline V gene.

As regards this clonotype: A single base separates this from a much larger clone, so it may be a read error. Since no conserved phenylalanine or tryptophan closes the CDR3, a read error is the likely cause. Here the CDR3 reads CASSQRAGVPPRPDTQYL. The CDR3 bases are TGCGCCAGCAGCCAGAGGGCGGGAGTCCCTCCCCGTCCAGATACGCAGTATTTG. V gene TRBV4-1 combines with J gene TRBJ2-3, with 7 bases fitting TRBD2. This CDR3 spans 18 amino acids. The V segment lost 3 bases and the J segment 4 bases; nucleotides outside the gene matches: 16. CDR1 is MGHRA and CDR2 is YSYEKL in the germline V gene.

The chain has TRBV6-1 and TRBJ2-7; D gene ambiguous. This CDR3 contains 12 residues. Germline assignment: CDR1 MNHNS and CDR2 SASEGT. With 8 bases removed from V and 3 bases from J, the gap between germline ends came to 11 bases. As DNA, the CDR3 is TGTGCCAGCTCACAAAATGACTACGAGCAGTACTTC. Amino acids: CASSQNDYEQYF.

The DNA of the CDR3 is TGCAGTGCTAGAGACTCCCAAACAGGGGGGAACACTGAAGCTTTCTTT. The encoded protein is CSARDSQTGGNTEAFF. The chain carries TRBV20-1 and TRBJ1-1, with 8 bases matching TRBD1. CDR3 length: 16 residues. The V gene's germline CDR1 is DFQATT and CDR2 SNEGSKA (reference sequence). The V gene end was trimmed by 0 bases and the J gene end by 1 base; junction bases not matched to a gene: 7.

The chain combines TRBV2 with TRBJ1-2; a weak D match, TRBD1 (5 bases). Per germline, CDR1 SNHLY and CDR2 FYNNEI. V gave up 4 bases and J gave up 2 bases, with 11 bases separating them. The CDR3 has 14 amino acids. The CDR3 protein is CASSALGANYGYTF. DNA for the CDR3: TGTGCCAGCAGTGCGTTAGGGGCAAACTATGGCTACACCTTC.

This clonotype was seen just once. This chain uses TRBV10-3 with TRBJ2-1, with 7 bases matching TRBD1. V lost 7 bases to trimming and J lost 3 bases; unmatched junction nucleotides: 3. The germline gives CDR1 ENHRY, CDR2 SYGVKD. The CDR3 consists of 13 residues. The CDR3 protein is CAIMGDSYNEQFF. The DNA for the CDR3 is TGTGCCATCATGGGGGACAGCTACAATGAGCAGTTCTTC.

The chain recombines TRBV19 with TRBJ2-3; 12 bases are a match to TRBD2. Trimming removed 6 bases from V and 7 bases from J; junction bases left unmatched: 5. In germline, CDR1 is LNHDA, CDR2 SQIVND (reference sequence). The CDR3 spans 14 residues. CDR3 bases: TGTGCCAGTAGCAGACTAGCGGGGGCGAATACGCAGTATTTT. This sequence encodes CASSRLAGANTQYF.

This chain links TRBV10-3 with TRBJ1-5; D remains unclear. Deletions cut 3 bases from V and 11 bases from J, with 14 bases between. The CDR3 is 13 residues long. Germline V gene lookup returns CDR1 ENHRY and CDR2 SYGVKD. The chain's CDR3 is CAISERVRETQHF. DNA for the CDR3: TGTGCCATCAGTGAACGGGTAAGGGAGACCCAGCATTTT.

The chain couples TRBV7-2 to TRBJ2-5; weak D call: TRBD2 (5 bases). The V end lost 9 bases, the J end lost 7 bases, and 9 bases lay between the germline ends. The CDR3 spans 10 residues. The germline V gene encodes CDR1 SGHTA and CDR2 FQGNSA. The CDR3 DNA follows: TGTGCCAGTAAAGGAGGGACCCAGTACTTC. It translates to CASKGGTQYF.

The sample holds many counts of this clonotype. This chain links TRBV7-3 with TRBJ1-3, with 11 bases lining up with TRBD1. The CDR3 sequence is 17 residues long. V lost 5 bases to trimming and J lost 4 bases; unmatched junction nucleotides: 10. Germline V gives CDR1 SGHTA, CDR2 FQGTGA. The CDR3 here is CASSPGQGAAAGNTIYF. CDR3 DNA: TGTGCCAGCAGCCCCGGACAGGGGGCGGCAGCGGGAAACACCATATATTTT.

This clonotype was seen at least ten times. J is TRBJ1-2 and V is TRBV3-1, with D perhaps TRBD1 (6 bases). Trimming pared 4 bases from V and 4 bases from J, leaving 10 bases between. CDR3 length: 13 residues. Germline V CDR1 and CDR2: LGHDT, YNNKEL (reference sequence). CDR3 region: CASSPRGFYGYTF. In nucleotides, the CDR3 is TGTGCCAGCAGCCCAAGGGGGTTCTATGGCTACACCTTC.

This clonotype was detected ten times or more. The chain has TRBV6-2 or TRBV6-3 and TRBJ2-7, with 8 bases identical to TRBD2. This CDR3 contains 15 residues. V was clipped by 1 base and J by 1 base; unmatched bases: 3. Germline-derived CDR1 and CDR2 are MNHEY and SVGEGT. The CDR3, as DNA: TGTGCCAGCAGTTACTTAGCGGGACTATCCTACGAGCAGTACTTC. This translates into CASSYLAGLSYEQYF.

The J gene is TRBJ1-3, the V gene TRBV2, with no clear D. CDR3 size: 16 residues. Looked up from germline, CDR1 is SNHLY and CDR2 is FYNNEI. The V and J ends lost 7 bases and 4 bases respectively, with 20 bases between them. The CDR3 DNA reads as TGTGCCAGCACCCGGGCGTCTCCCTCCTCCGGAAACACCATATATTTT. Translation: CASTRASPSSGNTIYF.

The sample holds many counts of this clonotype. The chain has TRBV4-1 and TRBJ2-7; 7 nucleotides align to TRBD1. In germline, CDR1 is MGHRA, CDR2 YSYEKL. CDR3 length: 16 amino acids. Unmatched junction bases numbered 10, after V lost 4 bases and J lost 1 base. As DNA, the CDR3 is TGCGCCAGCAGCCCCGGGGCGACAGGGAAATCCTACGAGCAGTACTTC. Protein product: CASSPGATGKSYEQYF.

In this sample, this clonotype turned up many times. V usage is TRBV5-5 and J usage is TRBJ2-5; TRBD1 matches at 8 bases. The CDR3 covers 15 residues. V was clipped by 4 bases and J by 5 bases; unmatched bases: 10. CDR1 and CDR2 from the germline V gene are SGHKS and YYEKEE (reference sequence). CDR3 protein: CASSPDDRGVETQYF. CDR3 DNA sequence: TGTGCCAGCAGCCCCGACGACAGGGGAGTGGAGACCCAGTACTTC.

As for this clonotype: The junction does not match germline at one end; this may be a read error. The chain combines TRBV7-9 with TRBJ2-7, with 7 nucleotides matching TRBD2. CDR3 size: 15 residues. The germline gives CDR1 SEHNR, CDR2 FQNEAQ (reference sequence). Here the CDR3 DNA reads TGTACCAGCAGCTTAATGGGATTGGGGGGGTACGAGCAGTACTTC. Protein sequence: CTSSLMGLGGYEQYF.

This clonotype occurred a few times. Here the CDR3 DNA reads TGTGCCAGCAGTCTTTCGGGCGAGAAGACCCAGTACTTC. Amino acids: CASSLSGEKTQYF. This sequence joins TRBV6-1 and TRBJ2-5, with D unresolved. Germline V lookup: CDR1 MNHNS, CDR2 SASEGT. This CDR3 has 13 residues. V shed 5 bases and J shed 6 bases, with 13 bases lying between them.

About this clonotype: With a much larger clone just one base away, this may be a read error. The J gene is TRBJ1-1, the V gene TRBV6-5, with TRBD1 as a possible D gene (5 bases). Germline CDR1 and CDR2: MNHEY and SVGAGI. Between the trimmed V and J ends, which lost 8 bases and 1 base, there was a span of 14 bases. This CDR3 has 14 amino acids. The CDR3 loop is CASGPGLRNTEAFF. In DNA form, the CDR3 reads TGTGCCAGCGGACCGGGACTACGGAACACTGAAGCTTTCTTT.